Listed here are 9 T cell receptor beta chains from one sample, sequenced in a study of control samples from healthy donors and cancer patients. Libraries were prepared by immunoSEQ multiplex PCR; TCRdb keeps only in-frame clonotypes and omits some of them. The table lists about 210,000 clones. Specimen: blood. The origin of the receptors is a woman in her twenties or thirties in good health.

The V gene is TRBV9, the J gene TRBJ2-1; TRBD2 aligns across 10 bases. Germline values: CDR1 SGDLS, CDR2 YYNGEE. This CDR3 is 18 amino acids long. After removal of 7 bases from V and 3 bases from J, the junction contained 16 bases not matched to a gene. CDR3 amino acids: CASSSRQAGGPFYNEQFF. CDR3 nucleotide sequence: TGTGCCAGCTCTTCAAGGCAAGCGGGGGGGCCATTCTACAATGAGCAGTTCTTC.

The chain links TRBV5-6 to TRBJ2-5; TRBD1 might be the D (6 bases). With 0 bases removed from V and 2 bases from J, the gap between germline ends came to 14 bases. The CDR3 extends over 16 amino acids. Germline V gene sequence: CDR1 SGHDT, CDR2 YYEEEE. The CDR3 protein is CASSLEGVTIQETQYF. The CDR3 DNA reads as TGTGCCAGCAGCTTGGAGGGGGTAACCATTCAAGAGACCCAGTACTTC.

The chain combines TRBV19 with TRBJ2-2; D may correspond to TRBD1 or TRBD2 (6 bases each). V lost 5 bases and J 1 base, leaving 11 bases between the germline ends. The CDR3 extends over 15 amino acids. The germline CDR1 and CDR2 sequences are LNHDA and SQIVND (reference sequence). Here the CDR3 DNA reads TGTGCCAGTAGTGCGGGACATTTGAACACCGGGGAGCTGTTTTTT. Translation gives CASSAGHLNTGELFF.

V and J are TRBV4-1 and TRBJ2-7, with D tentatively TRBD1 (6 bases). V was trimmed by 6 bases and J by 3 bases, leaving 18 bases between them. The CDR3 covers 15 residues. CDR1 and CDR2 from the germline V gene are MGHRA and YSYEKL. The CDR3 sequence: CASSRYQGSSYEQYF. The CDR3 bases are TGCGCCAGCAGTCGTTACCAGGGGTCAAGCTACGAGCAGTACTTC.

This rearrangement joins TRBV4-1 to TRBJ2-1; D is ambiguous. The CDR3 runs to 16 residues. Germline V gives CDR1 MGHRA, CDR2 YSYEKL. V was shortened by 2 bases and J by 2 bases, with 13 bases between the two germline ends. The DNA of the CDR3 is TGCGCCAGCAGCCAATTGAGATACCTGACCTACAATGAGCAGTTCTTC. Translated, it gives CASSQLRYLTYNEQFF.

The chain recombines TRBV18 with TRBJ1-2; 10 bases line up with TRBD1. The CDR3 runs 14 residues. Trimming removed 5 bases from V and 2 bases from J; junction bases left unmatched: 2. The V gene's germline CDR1 is KGHSH and CDR2 LQKENI. CDR3 in amino acids: CASSEGQGNYGYTF. CDR3 nucleotides: TGTGCCAGCTCAGAGGGACAGGGGAACTATGGCTACACCTTC.

This rearrangement joins TRBV18 to TRBJ1-3; TRBD1 aligns across 10 bases. The CDR3 contains 16 residues. V was clipped by 2 bases and J by 4 bases; unmatched bases: 5. The V gene's germline CDR1 is KGHSH and CDR2 LQKENI. The DNA of the CDR3 is TGTGCCAGCTCACCAGGGACAGGGGTAACAGGAAACACCATATATTTT. As protein: CASSPGTGVTGNTIYF.

The CDR3 region is CASRHRGAMVTEAFF. CDR3 DNA: TGTGCCAGTAGACACAGGGGGGCGATGGTGACTGAAGCTTTCTTT. This chain joins TRBV19 and TRBJ1-1; the match to TRBD1 covers 8 bases. Germline values: CDR1 LNHDA, CDR2 SQIVND (reference sequence). The CDR3 totals 15 residues. V lost 6 bases to trimming and J lost 5 bases; unmatched junction nucleotides: 11.

The chain recombines TRBV7-2 with TRBJ1-5, with D hard to call. Between the trimmed V and J ends, which lost 1 base and 4 bases, there was a span of 14 bases. CDR1 and CDR2 (germline): SGHTA, FQGNSA. The CDR3 covers 16 residues. The CDR3 DNA sequence: TGTGCCAGCAGCTTAGGAGGAGGGCAGGTGAATCAGCCCCAGCATTTT. Encoded protein: CASSLGGGQVNQPQHF.